Given below is one T cell receptor (beta chain) in context. In the authors' methods: Reference gene primer amplification yielded estimated nucleated cell counts. Generated by immunoSEQ multiplex PCR, the TCRdb table keeps only in-frame clones and is missing some. The V and J calls and clone size were taken over from that table, and D and trimming were inferred from the DNA. The table has under 200,000 clones, 86% seen once. This sample is drawn from a study of blood T cell repertoires in COVID-19. Whole-study context: COVID-19 samples collected from the United States, Italy and Spain covered acute and convalescent phases.

This CDR3 has 14 residues. The V and J ends lost 3 bases and 8 bases, in that order; junction bases with no gene match: 7. Germline lookup yields CDR1 SGHVS and CDR2 FQNEAQ. This sequence was found in a man in his forties or fifties with acute COVID-19. The specimen was PBMCs or T cells enriched from blood (not recorded which). The chain has TRBV7-8 and TRBJ1-2; 9 bases fit TRBD1. The CDR3 loop is CASSLSGTGSGYTF. CDR3 DNA: TGTGCCAGCAGCTTGAGCGGGACAGGGAGCGGCTACACCTTC.